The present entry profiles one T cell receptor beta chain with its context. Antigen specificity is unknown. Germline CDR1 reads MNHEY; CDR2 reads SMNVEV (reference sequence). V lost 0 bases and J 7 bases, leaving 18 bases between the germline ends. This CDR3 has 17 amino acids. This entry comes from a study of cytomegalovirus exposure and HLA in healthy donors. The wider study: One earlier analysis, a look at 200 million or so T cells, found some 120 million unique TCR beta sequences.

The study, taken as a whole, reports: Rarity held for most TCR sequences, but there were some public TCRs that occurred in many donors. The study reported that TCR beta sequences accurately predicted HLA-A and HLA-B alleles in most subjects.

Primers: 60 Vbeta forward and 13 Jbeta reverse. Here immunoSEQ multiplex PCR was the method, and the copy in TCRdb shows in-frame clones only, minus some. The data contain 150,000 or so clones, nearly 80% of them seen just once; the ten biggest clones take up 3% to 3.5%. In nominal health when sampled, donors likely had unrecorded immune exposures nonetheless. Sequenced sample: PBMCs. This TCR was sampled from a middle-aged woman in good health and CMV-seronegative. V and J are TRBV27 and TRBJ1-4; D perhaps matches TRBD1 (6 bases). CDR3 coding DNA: TGTGCCAGCAGTTTATCGTTTAGGCCAGGGGTTGGTGAAAAACTGTTTTTT. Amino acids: CASSLSFRPGVGEKLFF.